Listed below are T cell receptor beta chains from one sample, sequenced in a study of cytomegalovirus exposure and HLA in healthy donors. The assay was immunoSEQ multiplex PCR, and TCRdb's table has in-frame clones only and misses some. The sample contains under 200,000 clones, around four fifths of which appear only once. The sample was PBMCs. The receptors come from a male donor in good health and CMV-seropositive. CDR3s include the opening cysteine and the closing phenylalanine or tryptophan. The order of the fields is J gene, V gene, D gene, clone size, CDR3 DNA, CDR3 protein. D genes are given only for firm matches. A row's size may be missing; if present it is once, few, many or a size class.

J gene: TRBJ1-2
V gene: TRBV2
D gene: TRBD1
clone size: -
CDR3 DNA: TGTGCCAGCATCCGGGACAGGGGCCTGGGCTATGGCTACACCTTC
CDR3 protein: CASIRDRGLGYGYTF

J gene: TRBJ1-6
V gene: TRBV2
D gene: -
clone size: -
CDR3 DNA: TGTGCCAGCAGGGCTCGGACAAGCTCAATATTGGCCCTCCACTTT
CDR3 protein: CASRARTSSILALHF

J gene: TRBJ1-5
V gene: TRBV2
D gene: TRBD1
clone size: few
CDR3 DNA: TGTGCCAGCAGCTCTGGACAGGGATGGAACGACAATCAGCCCCAGCATTTT
CDR3 protein: CASSSGQGWNDNQPQHF

J gene: TRBJ1-1
V gene: TRBV27
D gene: -
clone size: -
CDR3 DNA: TGTGCCAGCAGTTTTTTTGAGCACAATCAGGGATACACTGAAGCTTTCTTT
CDR3 protein: CASSFFEHNQGYTEAFF

J gene: TRBJ1-2
V gene: TRBV4-1
D gene: -
clone size: once
CDR3 DNA: TGCGCCAGCAGCCAAGTAGCTGGAGCTAACTATGGCTACACCTTC
CDR3 protein: CASSQVAGANYGYTF

J gene: TRBJ2-7
V gene: TRBV5-1
D gene: -
clone size: once
CDR3 DNA: TGCGCCAGCAGCTTGGGACAGCCTTACTACGAGCAGTACTTC
CDR3 protein: CASSLGQPYYEQYF

J gene: TRBJ2-3
V gene: TRBV5-4
D gene: TRBD2
clone size: -
CDR3 DNA: TGTGCCAGCAGCTTGTCGAAGACGGCGGGAGAATACACAGATACGCAGTATTTT
CDR3 protein: CASSLSKTAGEYTDTQYF

J gene: TRBJ2-7
V gene: TRBV30
D gene: TRBD1
clone size: few
CDR3 DNA: TGTGCCTGGAGCCCTCTCATCTCTCCTCGGACAGGGGCGCGATACGAGCAGTACTTC
CDR3 protein: CAWSPLISPRTGARYEQYF

J gene: TRBJ2-1
V gene: TRBV9
D gene: TRBD1
clone size: -
CDR3 DNA: TGTGCCAGCAGCGTAGAGGGGGCGCGGGACAATGAGCAGTTCTTC
CDR3 protein: CASSVEGARDNEQFF

J gene: TRBJ1-5
V gene: TRBV6-1
D gene: -
clone size: -
CDR3 DNA: TGTGCCAGCAGTGAAGTCCATTGGAGTTTGGTAGGGGCTAATCAGCCCCAGCATTTT
CDR3 protein: CASSEVHWSLVGANQPQHF

J gene: TRBJ2-7
V gene: TRBV11-2
D gene: -
clone size: -
CDR3 DNA: TGTGCCAGCAGCTTAGGCGACACGTCCTACGAGCAGTACTTC
CDR3 protein: CASSLGDTSYEQYF

J gene: TRBJ2-3
V gene: TRBV6-1
D gene: -
clone size: -
CDR3 DNA: TGTGCCAGCAGTGGGCCTCGGGTGTCGGAAGATACGCAGTATTTT
CDR3 protein: CASSGPRVSEDTQYF

J gene: TRBJ2-7
V gene: TRBV14
D gene: TRBD1
clone size: -
CDR3 DNA: TGTGCCAGCAGCCCGACAGGGTACGAGCAGTACTTC
CDR3 protein: CASSPTGYEQYF

J gene: TRBJ1-1
V gene: TRBV11-2
D gene: -
clone size: -
CDR3 DNA: TGTGCCAGCAGCTCGGAGGGTGGTCACACTGAAGCTTTCTTT
CDR3 protein: CASSSEGGHTEAFF

J gene: TRBJ2-1
V gene: TRBV29-1
D gene: TRBD2
clone size: -
CDR3 DNA: TGCAGCGGGGCTAGCGGGGCCCGGAGTGAGCAGTTCTTC
CDR3 protein: CSGASGARSEQFF

J gene: TRBJ1-1
V gene: TRBV4-1
D gene: TRBD1
clone size: -
CDR3 DNA: TGCGCCAGCAGCCAAGATAGGAGGGGGCGGGAAGCTTTCTTT
CDR3 protein: CASSQDRRGREAFF

J gene: TRBJ1-4
V gene: TRBV10-1
D gene: -
clone size: -
CDR3 DNA: TGCGCCAGCAGTGAGTCGGTGTCGGCAACTAATGAAAAACTGTTTTTT
CDR3 protein: CASSESVSATNEKLFF

J gene: TRBJ2-3
V gene: TRBV5-5
D gene: -
clone size: -
CDR3 DNA: TGTGCCAGCAGCCGACTCCGGGGAGGTGATACGCAGTATTTT
CDR3 protein: CASSRLRGGDTQYF

J gene: TRBJ2-2
V gene: TRBV6-1
D gene: -
clone size: -
CDR3 DNA: TGTGCCAGCAGTGAAGAAGAGTCTGGTGCCGGGGAGCTGTTTTTT
CDR3 protein: CASSEEESGAGELFF

J gene: TRBJ1-2
V gene: TRBV6-5
D gene: -
clone size: -
CDR3 DNA: TGTGCCAGCTCCGCGTCCAGGGCGACCTATGGCTACACCTTC
CDR3 protein: CASSASRATYGYTF

J gene: TRBJ1-2
V gene: TRBV7-9
D gene: -
clone size: -
CDR3 DNA: TGTGCCAGCAGCTTCCGAAACGAGGGCTACACCTTC
CDR3 protein: CASSFRNEGYTF

J gene: TRBJ1-2
V gene: TRBV6-4
D gene: TRBD1
clone size: few
CDR3 DNA: TGTGCCAGCCAAGACAGGGTTCGAGCTAACTATGGCTACACCTTC
CDR3 protein: CASQDRVRANYGYTF

J gene: TRBJ2-7
V gene: TRBV27
D gene: -
clone size: once
CDR3 DNA: TGTGCCAGCAGTTTAGCCACAGCCTTCTCCTACGAGCAGTACTTC
CDR3 protein: CASSLATAFSYEQYF

J gene: TRBJ2-1
V gene: TRBV19
D gene: -
clone size: -
CDR3 DNA: TGTGCCAGTAGTATAGTAGGGGTGGGGACAAACAATGAGCAGTTCTTC
CDR3 protein: CASSIVGVGTNNEQFF

J gene: TRBJ1-2
V gene: TRBV15
D gene: -
clone size: -
CDR3 DNA: TGTGCCACCAGCTCCGAGGGTTCGGGCTATGGCTACACCTTC
CDR3 protein: CATSSEGSGYGYTF

J gene: TRBJ2-5
V gene: TRBV7-9
D gene: TRBD1
clone size: -
CDR3 DNA: TGTGCCAGCAGCTCCCGGGACAGGGGATCCCAGGAGACCCAGTACTTC
CDR3 protein: CASSSRDRGSQETQYF

J gene: TRBJ2-1
V gene: TRBV10-1
D gene: -
clone size: -
CDR3 DNA: TGCGCCAGCAATTCTCAGACGGGAAAGATGACCTACAATGAGCAGTTCTTC
CDR3 protein: CASNSQTGKMTYNEQFF

J gene: TRBJ2-3
V gene: TRBV5-8
D gene: TRBD2
clone size: -
CDR3 DNA: TGTGCCAGCAGCTTGGCCCTCAGCGGGGGGGTCACAGATACGCAGTATTTT
CDR3 protein: CASSLALSGGVTDTQYF

J gene: TRBJ2-3
V gene: TRBV27
D gene: TRBD2
clone size: -
CDR3 DNA: TGTGCCAGCAGTTTAGTGGGCGGGGGGGCAGATACGCAGTATTTT
CDR3 protein: CASSLVGGGADTQYF

J gene: TRBJ1-1
V gene: TRBV6-5
D gene: -
clone size: -
CDR3 DNA: TGTGCCAGCAGTTACTCGAGGGAGGTCTCTACTGAAGCTTTCTTT
CDR3 protein: CASSYSREVSTEAFF

J gene: TRBJ2-1
V gene: TRBV4-3
D gene: -
clone size: once
CDR3 DNA: TGCGCCAGCAGTCAAGGGTGGGGGGGACACTACAATGAGCAGTTCTTC
CDR3 protein: CASSQGWGGHYNEQFF

J gene: TRBJ2-3
V gene: TRBV4-3
D gene: TRBD2
clone size: once
CDR3 DNA: TGCGCCAGCAGCCAAGAACCTAGCGGGGGGTACACAGATACGCAGTATTTT
CDR3 protein: CASSQEPSGGYTDTQYF

J gene: TRBJ1-3
V gene: TRBV7-4
D gene: -
clone size: -
CDR3 DNA: TGTGCCAGCAGCTATCGCAGGGCTGGAAACACCATATATTTT
CDR3 protein: CASSYRRAGNTIYF

J gene: TRBJ2-2
V gene: TRBV7-3
D gene: -
clone size: -
CDR3 DNA: TGTGCCAGCAGCACGACCAGGGGCGGGGAGCTGTTTTTT
CDR3 protein: CASSTTRGGELFF

J gene: TRBJ2-2
V gene: TRBV30
D gene: -
clone size: few
CDR3 DNA: TGTGCCTGGAGTGGACTCAACACCGGGGAGCTGTTTTTT
CDR3 protein: CAWSGLNTGELFF

J gene: TRBJ1-4
V gene: TRBV5-1
D gene: -
clone size: -
CDR3 DNA: TGCGCCAGCAGCTTGGGGCAGGCAACAACTAATGAAAAACTGTTTTTT
CDR3 protein: CASSLGQATTNEKLFF

J gene: TRBJ1-1
V gene: TRBV6-6
D gene: -
clone size: few
CDR3 DNA: TGTGCCAGCAGTTACTTAGAGAACACTGAAGCTTTCTTT
CDR3 protein: CASSYLENTEAFF

J gene: TRBJ2-3
V gene: TRBV4-1
D gene: TRBD1
clone size: -
CDR3 DNA: TGCGCCAGCAGCCAAGATCCCCGGGACAGGGGCCTCACAGATACGCAGTATTTT
CDR3 protein: CASSQDPRDRGLTDTQYF

J gene: TRBJ1-2
V gene: TRBV5-1
D gene: TRBD1
clone size: -
CDR3 DNA: TGCGCCAGCAGCCGGGACAGGGAACTCTATGGCTACACCTTC
CDR3 protein: CASSRDRELYGYTF

J gene: TRBJ2-2
V gene: TRBV14
D gene: -
clone size: -
CDR3 DNA: TGTGCCAGCAGCCAAGATTCTTCCAGATCCGGGGAGCTGTTTTTT
CDR3 protein: CASSQDSSRSGELFF

J gene: TRBJ2-7
V gene: TRBV7-3
D gene: TRBD2
clone size: -
CDR3 DNA: TGTGCCAGCAGCTTACTGGATAGCGGGGGCGAGCAGTACTTC
CDR3 protein: CASSLLDSGGEQYF

J gene: TRBJ2-7
V gene: TRBV12-5
D gene: TRBD1
clone size: -
CDR3 DNA: TGTGCTAGTGGTAGCCGGGACAGGGGGCCCTACGAGCAGTACTTC
CDR3 protein: CASGSRDRGPYEQYF

J gene: TRBJ2-1
V gene: TRBV11-3
D gene: TRBD2
clone size: -
CDR3 DNA: TGTGCCAGCAGCTCACGAGCGGGGGAAAGGTGGAATGAGCAGTTCTTC
CDR3 protein: CASSSRAGERWNEQFF

J gene: TRBJ1-1
V gene: TRBV6-5
D gene: -
clone size: once
CDR3 DNA: TGTGCCAGCAGTACCAGATTCTTGAACACTGAAGCTTTCTTT
CDR3 protein: CASSTRFLNTEAFF

J gene: TRBJ2-3
V gene: TRBV4-3
D gene: TRBD2
clone size: -
CDR3 DNA: TGCGCCAGCAGCCAAGATAGCGGGGGGAGCGGACATAGCACAGATACGCAGTATTTT
CDR3 protein: CASSQDSGGSGHSTDTQYF

J gene: TRBJ1-4
V gene: TRBV6-6
D gene: -
clone size: once
CDR3 DNA: TGTGCCAGCAGAGGGGTGGGGGACATGGAAAAACTGTTTTTT
CDR3 protein: CASRGVGDMEKLFF

J gene: TRBJ1-1
V gene: TRBV19
D gene: -
clone size: -
CDR3 DNA: TGTGCCAGTAGTGCGTCTCCCTTGGCAGGGTCCGAAGCTTTCTTT
CDR3 protein: CASSASPLAGSEAFF

J gene: TRBJ1-5
V gene: TRBV5-8
D gene: -
clone size: -
CDR3 DNA: TGTGCCAGCAGCTTGGTGGGGGCAGGGATTCAGCCCCAGCATTTT
CDR3 protein: CASSLVGAGIQPQHF

J gene: TRBJ2-3
V gene: TRBV11-2
D gene: -
clone size: once
CDR3 DNA: TGTGCCAGCAGTTTGAGGGCGACTAGCACAGATACGCAGTATTTT
CDR3 protein: CASSLRATSTDTQYF

J gene: TRBJ2-5
V gene: TRBV11-2
D gene: -
clone size: once
CDR3 DNA: TGTGCCAGCAGCCCCAGTTACAGCCAAGAGACCCAGTACTTC
CDR3 protein: CASSPSYSQETQYF